This TCR beta chain was identified during a study of vaccination effects on CD4 cells after COVID-19. Broader study findings: Vaccine- and infection-induced clones showed marked clonal contraction late following vaccination.

The CDR3 is 18 amino acids. Trimming left V 4 bases short and J 0 bases short, with 16 bases between. Germline CDR1 KGHSH, CDR2 LQKENI. The data were produced by immunoSEQ multiplex PCR, yet TCRdb's version contains in-frame clones alone and is incomplete. The table has more than 60,000 clones, about 67% seen once; the top ten hold 2% to 2.5%. About this clone: What it recognizes is unknown.

Cultured cells yielded isolated CD4+ T cells after approximately nine days. All study participants received two doses of BNT162b2 or mRNA-1273 vaccine. Recipients of the vaccine had no prior SARS-CoV-2 infection and negative nucleocapsid antibodies. The sample here was CD4+ T cells from PBMCs cultured without peptide, taken after COVID-19 vaccination. The sequence was collected from a human donor who received a COVID-19 vaccine. The chain carries TRBV18 and TRBJ2-6; D perhaps matches TRBD2 (5 bases). For the CDR3, the DNA is TGTGCCAGCTCACTCCGGGGAGAGCCAGGCTCTGGGGCCAACGTCCTGACTTTC. As protein: CASSLRGEPGSGANVLTF.